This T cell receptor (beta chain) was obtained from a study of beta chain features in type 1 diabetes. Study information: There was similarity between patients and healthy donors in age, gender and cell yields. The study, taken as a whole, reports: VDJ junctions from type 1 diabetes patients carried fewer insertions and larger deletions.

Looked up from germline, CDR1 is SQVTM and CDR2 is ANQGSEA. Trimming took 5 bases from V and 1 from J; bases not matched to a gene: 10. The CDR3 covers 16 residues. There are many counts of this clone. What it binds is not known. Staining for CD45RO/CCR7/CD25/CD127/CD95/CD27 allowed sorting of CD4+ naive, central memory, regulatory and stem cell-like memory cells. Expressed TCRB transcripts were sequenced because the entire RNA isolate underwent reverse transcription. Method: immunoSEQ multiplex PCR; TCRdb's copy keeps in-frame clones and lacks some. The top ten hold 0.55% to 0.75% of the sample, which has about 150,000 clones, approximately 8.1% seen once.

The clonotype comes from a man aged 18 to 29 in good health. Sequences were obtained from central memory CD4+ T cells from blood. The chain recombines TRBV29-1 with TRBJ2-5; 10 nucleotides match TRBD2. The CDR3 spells CSVYLTSGPLQETQYF. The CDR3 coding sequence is TGCAGCGTTTATCTGACTAGCGGGCCGCTCCAAGAGACCCAGTACTTC.